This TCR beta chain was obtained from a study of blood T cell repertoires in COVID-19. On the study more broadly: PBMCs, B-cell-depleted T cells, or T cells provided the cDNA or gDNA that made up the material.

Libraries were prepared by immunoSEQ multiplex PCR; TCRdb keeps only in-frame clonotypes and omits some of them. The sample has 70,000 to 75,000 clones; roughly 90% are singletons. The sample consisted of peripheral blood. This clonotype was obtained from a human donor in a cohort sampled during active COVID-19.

The CDR3 reads CASRQFGLAGVGEQFF. The DNA of the CDR3 is TGTGCCAGCAGGCAATTCGGACTAGCGGGAGTGGGGGAGCAGTTCTTC. The genes are TRBV27 and TRBJ2-1; 13 nucleotides align to TRBD2. Germline values: CDR1 MNHEY, CDR2 SMNVEV (reference sequence). The CDR3 length is 16 residues. Unmatched junction bases numbered 12, after V lost 6 bases and J lost 10 bases.